This TCR beta chain was documented in a study of identical twins. The sample holds a few counts of this clonotype. The CDR3 spans 14 residues. Trimming took off 7 bases at V and 7 bases at J, with 17 bases between the two ends. Germline V gives CDR1 MNHEY, CDR2 SVGEGT. Each CDR3 protein is one row after TCRdb ran MiXCR on the 5' RACE reads. The sample contains 450,000 to 650,000 distinct CDR3 sequences, nearly 10% of which appear only once. The same data also contributed to another study, on yellow fever vaccine responses in identical twins.

V usage is TRBV6-2 or TRBV6-3 and J usage is TRBJ2-1; maybe TRBD2 (6 bases). The clonotype comes from a woman under 30 in good health. Sequencing was done on a sample of PBMCs. DNA for the CDR3: TGTGCCAGCACCCTCGGGGGAGCACGGAATGAGCAGTTCTTC. Translating gives CASTLGGARNEQFF.